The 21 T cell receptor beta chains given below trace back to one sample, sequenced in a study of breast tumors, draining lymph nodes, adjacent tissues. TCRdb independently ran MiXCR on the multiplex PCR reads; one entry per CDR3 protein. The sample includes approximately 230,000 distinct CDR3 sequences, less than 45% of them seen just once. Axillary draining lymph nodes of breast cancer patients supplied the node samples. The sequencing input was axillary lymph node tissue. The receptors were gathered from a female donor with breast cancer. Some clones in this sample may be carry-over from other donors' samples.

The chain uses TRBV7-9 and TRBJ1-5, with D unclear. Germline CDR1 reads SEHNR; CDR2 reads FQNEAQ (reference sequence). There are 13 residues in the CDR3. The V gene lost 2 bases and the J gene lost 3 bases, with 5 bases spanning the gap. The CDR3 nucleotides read TGTGCCAGCAGCTTACTGCTCAATCAGCCCCAGCATTTT. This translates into CASSLLLNQPQHF.

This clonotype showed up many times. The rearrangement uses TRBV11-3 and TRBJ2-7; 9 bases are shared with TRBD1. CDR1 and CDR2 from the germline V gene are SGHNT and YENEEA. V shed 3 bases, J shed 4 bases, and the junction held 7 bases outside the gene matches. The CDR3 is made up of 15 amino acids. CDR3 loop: CASSLNRDRVYEQYF. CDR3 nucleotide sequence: TGTGCCAGCAGCTTGAACCGGGACAGGGTATACGAGCAGTACTTC. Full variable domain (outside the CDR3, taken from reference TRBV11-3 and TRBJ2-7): EAGVVQSPRYKIIEKKQPVAFWCNPISGHNTLYWYLQNLGQGPELLIRYENEEAVDDSQLPKDRFSAERLKGVDSTLKIQPAELGDSAVYLCASSLNRDRVYEQYFGPGTRLTVT.

The CDR3 bases are TGTGCCAGCAGCACTCGACAGGGGCCCACAGATACGCAGTATTTT. Translating gives CASSTRQGPTDTQYF. This chain uses TRBV7-9 with TRBJ2-3; 8 nucleotides agree with TRBD1. CDR3 length: 15 amino acids. From germline, CDR1 is SEHNR and CDR2 FQNEAQ (reference sequence). V lost 5 bases, J lost 2 bases, and 6 bases stayed unmatched.

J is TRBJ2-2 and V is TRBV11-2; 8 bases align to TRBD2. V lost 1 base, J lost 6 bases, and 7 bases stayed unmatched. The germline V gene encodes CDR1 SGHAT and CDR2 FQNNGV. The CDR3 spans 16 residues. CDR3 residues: CASSLVAGGGPGELFF. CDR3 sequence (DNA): TGTGCCAGCAGCTTAGTGGCCGGGGGGGGGCCCGGGGAGCTGTTTTTT.

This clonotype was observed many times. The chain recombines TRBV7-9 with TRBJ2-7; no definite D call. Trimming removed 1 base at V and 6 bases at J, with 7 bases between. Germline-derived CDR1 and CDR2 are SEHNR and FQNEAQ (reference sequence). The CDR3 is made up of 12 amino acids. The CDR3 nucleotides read TGTGCCAGCAGCTTAGAGATCACCGAGCAGTACTTC. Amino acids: CASSLEITEQYF. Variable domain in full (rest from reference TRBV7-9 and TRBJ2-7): DTGVSQNPRHKITKRGQNVTFRCDPISEHNRLYWYRQTLGQGPEFLTYFQNEAQLEKSRLLSDRFSAERPKGSFSTLEIQRTEQGDSAMYLCASSLEITEQYFGPGTRLTVT.

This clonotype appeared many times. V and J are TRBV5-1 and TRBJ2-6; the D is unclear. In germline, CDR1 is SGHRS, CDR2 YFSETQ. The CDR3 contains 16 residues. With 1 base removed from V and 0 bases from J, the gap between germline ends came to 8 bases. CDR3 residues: CASSLPQSSGANVLTF. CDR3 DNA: TGCGCCAGCAGCTTGCCTCAGAGCTCTGGGGCCAACGTCCTGACTTTC.

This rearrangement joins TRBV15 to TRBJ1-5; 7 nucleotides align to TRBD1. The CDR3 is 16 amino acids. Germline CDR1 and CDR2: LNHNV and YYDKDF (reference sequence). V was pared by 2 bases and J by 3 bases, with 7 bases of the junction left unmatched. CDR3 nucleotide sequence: TGTGCCACCAGCAGATCAGGGGACAGATACAATCAGCCCCAGCATTTT. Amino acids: CATSRSGDRYNQPQHF.

The CDR3 region has the DNA TGTGCCAGCAGTTTATATTCCCTCGGGAGCGAGCAGTTCTTC. Residues: CASSLYSLGSEQFF. This chain uses TRBV7-2 with TRBJ2-1; D perhaps matches TRBD2 (6 bases). Deletions cut 6 bases from V and 10 bases from J, with 19 bases between. Germline CDR1 is SGHTA and CDR2 is FQGNSA. The CDR3 totals 14 residues.

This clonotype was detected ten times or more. The CDR3 nucleotides read TGTGCCAGCAAAACTAGCGGGAGAAACACCGGGGAGCTGTTTTTT. Translation gives CASKTSGRNTGELFF. The genes are TRBV12-3 or TRBV12-4 and TRBJ2-2; 11 bases line up with TRBD2. J lost 2 bases, V lost 7 bases, and 3 bases had no gene match. The CDR3 runs 15 residues.

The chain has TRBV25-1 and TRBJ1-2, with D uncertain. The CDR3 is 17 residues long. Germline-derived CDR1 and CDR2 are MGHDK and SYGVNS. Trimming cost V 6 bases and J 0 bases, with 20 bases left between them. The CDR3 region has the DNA TGTGCCAGCAGCCCCACCCCCGGGATGCGGCCTAACTATGGCTACACCTTC. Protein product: CASSPTPGMRPNYGYTF.

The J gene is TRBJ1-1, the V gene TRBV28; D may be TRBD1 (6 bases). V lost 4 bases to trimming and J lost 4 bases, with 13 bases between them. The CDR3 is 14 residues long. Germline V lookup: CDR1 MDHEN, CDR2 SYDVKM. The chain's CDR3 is CASSWSGGATEAFF. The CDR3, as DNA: TGTGCCAGCAGTTGGTCCGGGGGCGCCACTGAAGCTTTCTTT. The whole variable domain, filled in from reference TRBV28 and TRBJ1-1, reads DVKVTQSSRYLVKRTGEKVFLECVQDMDHENMFWYRQDPGLGLRLIYFSYDVKMKEKGDIPEGYSVSREKKERFSLILESASTNQTSMYLCASSWSGGATEAFFGQGTRLTVV.

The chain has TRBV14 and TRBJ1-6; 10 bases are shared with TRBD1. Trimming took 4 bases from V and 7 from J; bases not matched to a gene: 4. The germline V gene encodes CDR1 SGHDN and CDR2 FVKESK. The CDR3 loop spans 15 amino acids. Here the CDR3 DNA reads TGTGCCAGCAGCCTACGACAGGGGGCCAATTCACCCCTCCACTTT. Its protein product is CASSLRQGANSPLHF.

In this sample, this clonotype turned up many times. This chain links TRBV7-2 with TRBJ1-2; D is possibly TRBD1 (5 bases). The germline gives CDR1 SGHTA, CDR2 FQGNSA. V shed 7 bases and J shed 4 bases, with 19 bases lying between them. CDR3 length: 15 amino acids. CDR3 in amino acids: CASTPGRKGPYGYTF. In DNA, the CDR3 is TGTGCCAGCACCCCGGGGCGGAAGGGTCCCTATGGCTACACCTTC.

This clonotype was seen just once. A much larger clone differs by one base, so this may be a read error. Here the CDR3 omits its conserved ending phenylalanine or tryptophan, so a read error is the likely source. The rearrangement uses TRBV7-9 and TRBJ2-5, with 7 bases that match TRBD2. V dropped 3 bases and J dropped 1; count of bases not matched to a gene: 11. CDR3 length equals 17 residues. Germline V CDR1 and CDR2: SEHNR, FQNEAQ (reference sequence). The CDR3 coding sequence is TGTGCCAGCAGCTTGGCCCCGGCGGGAGTGACCCAAGAGACCCAGTACCTC. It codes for CASSLAPAGVTQETQYL.

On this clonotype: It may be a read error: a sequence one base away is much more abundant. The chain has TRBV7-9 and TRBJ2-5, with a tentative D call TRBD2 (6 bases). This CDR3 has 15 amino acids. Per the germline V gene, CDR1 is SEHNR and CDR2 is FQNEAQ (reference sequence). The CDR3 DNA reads TGTGCCAGCAGCTTAGCGCTTAACGGCGGGGAGGCCCAGCACTTC. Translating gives CASSLALNGGEAQHF.

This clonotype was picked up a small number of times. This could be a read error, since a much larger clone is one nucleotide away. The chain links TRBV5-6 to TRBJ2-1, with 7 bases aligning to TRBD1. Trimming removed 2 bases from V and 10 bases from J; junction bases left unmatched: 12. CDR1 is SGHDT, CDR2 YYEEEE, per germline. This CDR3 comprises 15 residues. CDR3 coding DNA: TGTGCCAGCAGCTTTACCCCGGGACAGTTATACGAGCAGTTCTTC. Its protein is CASSFTPGQLYEQFF.

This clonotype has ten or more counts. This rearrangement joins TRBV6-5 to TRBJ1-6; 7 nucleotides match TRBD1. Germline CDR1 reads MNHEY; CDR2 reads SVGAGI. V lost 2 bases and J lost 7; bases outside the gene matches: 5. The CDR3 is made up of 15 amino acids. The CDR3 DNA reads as TGTGCCAGCAGTTACAGGGGGCTTTGGAATTCACCCCTCCACTTT. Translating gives CASSYRGLWNSPLHF.

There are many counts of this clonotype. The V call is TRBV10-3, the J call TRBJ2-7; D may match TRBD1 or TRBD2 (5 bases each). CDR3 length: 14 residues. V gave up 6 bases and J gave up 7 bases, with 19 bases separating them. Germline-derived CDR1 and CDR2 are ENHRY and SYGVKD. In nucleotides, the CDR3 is TGTGCCATCAGCCGGGACGGGGCTACGAGAGAGCAGTACTTC. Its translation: CAISRDGATREQYF.

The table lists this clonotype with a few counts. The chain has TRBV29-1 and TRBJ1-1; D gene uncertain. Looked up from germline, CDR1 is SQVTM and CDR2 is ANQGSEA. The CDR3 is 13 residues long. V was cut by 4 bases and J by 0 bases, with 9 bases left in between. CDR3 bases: TGCAGCGTTGGCGTGGATCTGAACACTGAAGCTTTCTTT. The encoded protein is CSVGVDLNTEAFF.

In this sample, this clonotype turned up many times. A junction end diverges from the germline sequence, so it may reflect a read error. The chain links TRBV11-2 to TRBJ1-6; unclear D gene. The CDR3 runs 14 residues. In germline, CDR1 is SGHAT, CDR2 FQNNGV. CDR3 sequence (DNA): TGTGCCAGCACCTTATCCCTGCTTGGTTCACCCCTCCACTTT. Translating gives CASTLSLLGSPLHF.

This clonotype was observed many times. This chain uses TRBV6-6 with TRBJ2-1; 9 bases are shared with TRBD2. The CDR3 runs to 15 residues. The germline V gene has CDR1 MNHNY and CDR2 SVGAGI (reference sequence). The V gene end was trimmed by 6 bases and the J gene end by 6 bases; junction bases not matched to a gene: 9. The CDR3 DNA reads TGTGCCAGCAGCTTACAAAGGCGGGAGGGCAATGAGCAGTTCTTC. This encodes CASSLQRREGNEQFF.